Here is one TCR beta chain with its context. Its antigen remains unknown. This sample is part of a study of cytomegalovirus exposure and HLA in healthy donors. Study-level points and caveats: Investigators reported 150 to 200 TCR beta chains as tied to cytomegalovirus.

CDR3 length equals 15 residues. Germline V gives CDR1 PRHDT, CDR2 FYEKMQ (reference sequence). J gave up 0 bases and V 6 bases, and 5 bases lay outside the gene matches. PCR involved 60 Vbeta and 13 Jbeta primers. TCRdb's copy holds only in-frame clones and misses some; the assay was immunoSEQ multiplex PCR. The repertoire consists of 150,000 or so clones, with 80% to 90% occurring once and the leading ten covering roughly 8.8%. The source material was PBMCs. V usage is TRBV13 and J usage is TRBJ1-5; 7 bases are a match to TRBD1. This TCR derives from a man younger than 35 in good health and CMV-seropositive. The CDR3 sequence is CASRSQGYSNQPQHF. CDR3 nucleotides: TGTGCCAGCAGGTCACAGGGGTATAGCAATCAGCCCCAGCATTTT.